This TCR beta chain was obtained from a study of cytomegalovirus exposure and HLA in healthy donors. From germline, CDR1 is SQVTM and CDR2 ANQGSEA. CDR3 length equals 14 residues. The V gene lost 6 bases and the J gene lost 0 bases, with 15 bases spanning the gap. The table came from immunoSEQ multiplex PCR; TCRdb's copy has only in-frame clones and leaves some out. The profile shows about 110,000 clones, about nine tenths of them singletons. The chain recombines TRBV29-1 with TRBJ2-7; possible D gene TRBD2, 6 bases. What was sequenced was PBMCs. This receptor was identified in a woman aged 18-29 years in good health and CMV-seronegative. In DNA form, the CDR3 reads TGCAGCGTGGCCTCGGGACTCCCCTCCTACGAGCAGTACTTC. It codes for CSVASGLPSYEQYF.